The sequence of this T cell receptor (beta chain) was determined in a study of cytomegalovirus exposure and HLA in healthy donors. The study, taken as a whole, reports: The study designated about 160 TCR beta chains cytomegalovirus-associated.

A multiplex PCR was run with 60 Vbeta primers and 13 Jbeta primers. Data came from immunoSEQ multiplex PCR; TCRdb stores just in-frame clones and leaves some out. In the table there are about 160,000 clones, more than 80% of which are singletons. On this clone itself: The target antigen is unknown.

The sequence was collected from a woman in her 50s in good health and CMV-seronegative. The material sequenced was PBMCs.

DNA of the CDR3: TGTGCCAGCAGCTTGACGACAGGGGTAGGAGGCAATCAGCCCCAGCATTTT. Amino acid sequence: CASSLTTGVGGNQPQHF. V is TRBV5-8 and J is TRBJ1-5; 8 bases line up with TRBD1. Losses at the gene ends were 1 base for V and 2 bases for J; bases not matched to a gene: 8. The V gene's germline CDR1 is SGHTS and CDR2 YDEGEE. The CDR3 runs 17 residues.